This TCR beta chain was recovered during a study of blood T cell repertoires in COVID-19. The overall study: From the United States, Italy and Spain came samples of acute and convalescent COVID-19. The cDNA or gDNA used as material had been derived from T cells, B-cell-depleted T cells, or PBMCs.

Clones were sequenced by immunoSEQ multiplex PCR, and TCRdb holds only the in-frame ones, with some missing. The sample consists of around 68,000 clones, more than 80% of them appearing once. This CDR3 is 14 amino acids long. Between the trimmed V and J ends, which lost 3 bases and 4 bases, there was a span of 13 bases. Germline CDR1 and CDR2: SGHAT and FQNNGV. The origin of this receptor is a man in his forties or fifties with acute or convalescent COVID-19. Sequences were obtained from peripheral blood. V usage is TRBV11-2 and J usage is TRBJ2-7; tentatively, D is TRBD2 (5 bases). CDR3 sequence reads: CASSLGLAGYEQYV. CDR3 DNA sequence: TGTGCCAGCAGCTTGGGCCTGGCGGGTTACGAGCAGTACGTC.